The next 16 T cell receptor beta chains were all read from a single sample in a study of identical twins. TCRdb recomputed calls from the 5' RACE reads with MiXCR, one row per CDR3 protein. The sample contains 240,000 or so distinct CDR3 sequences, roughly 7% of which appear only once. This same sample was also part of a study on yellow fever vaccine responses in identical twins.

The material sequenced was memory (CD45RO+) T cells sorted from blood. The receptor source for this set is a woman aged 18-35 years in good health.

The table lists this clonotype with a few counts. This chain connects TRBV6-2 or TRBV6-3 to TRBJ2-2; possibly TRBD2 for D (6 bases). The V end was cut by 4 bases, the J end by 3 bases, with 12 bases between. Germline V gene data show CDR1 as MNHEY and CDR2 as SVGEGT. The CDR3 length is 15 residues. DNA for the CDR3: TGTGCCAGCAGTTTAGCGGCGCAGGACACCGGGGAGCTGTTTTTT. Its protein product is CASSLAAQDTGELFF.

The rearrangement uses TRBV5-5 and TRBJ1-1; a possible D gene is TRBD1 (5 bases). CDR3 size: 15 residues. Germline loops: CDR1 SGHKS, CDR2 YYEKEE (reference sequence). V was pared by 4 bases and J by 1 base, with 14 bases between. In nucleotides, the CDR3 is TGTGCCAGCAGCCCGGCGACAGTTTCGAACACTGAAGCTTTCTTT. Translated: CASSPATVSNTEAFF. The full variable domain, its missing parts supplied by reference TRBV5-5 and TRBJ1-1, is DAGVTQSPTHLIKTRGQQVTLRCSPISGHKSVSWYQQVLGQGPQFIFQYYEKEERGRGNFPDRFSARQFPNYSSELNVNALLLGDSALYLCASSPATVSNTEAFFGQGTRLTVV.

The chain combines TRBV28 with TRBJ2-3, with 10 bases matching TRBD2. The trim removed 3 bases at V and 0 bases at J, leaving 6 bases unmatched. CDR3 length equals 17 residues. Germline V gene lookup returns CDR1 MDHEN and CDR2 SYDVKM. The CDR3 reads CASSFILAGTSTDTQYF. Here the CDR3 DNA reads TGTGCCAGCAGTTTCATACTAGCGGGGACCAGCACAGATACGCAGTATTTT.

The table lists this clonotype with many counts. V is TRBV5-1 and J is TRBJ2-3; TRBD2 matches at 9 bases. CDR3 length equals 17 residues. CDR1 and CDR2 (germline): SGHRS, YFSETQ. V gave up 0 bases and J gave up 4 bases; unmatched junction bases: 9. The CDR3 loop is CASSLERAGGVPDTQYF. The CDR3 coding sequence is TGCGCCAGCAGCTTGGAGAGAGCGGGAGGAGTCCCAGATACGCAGTATTTT.

This clonotype occurred a few times. The DNA for the CDR3 is TGTGCCAGCAGCGAGACAGGCCCTAGGGGGTCACCCCTCCACTTT. This translates into CASSETGPRGSPLHF. The chain links TRBV3-1 to TRBJ1-6; TRBD1 is a possible D gene (6 bases). The CDR3 contains 15 residues. Germline CDR1 is LGHDT and CDR2 is YNNKEL (reference sequence). V dropped 5 bases and J dropped 10 bases, with 18 bases sitting between them.

This clonotype turned up a few times. The chain recombines TRBV15 with TRBJ2-2; D gene unclear. This CDR3 has 14 residues. Germline CDR1 is LNHNV and CDR2 is YYDKDF (reference sequence). Deletions cut 1 base from V and 0 bases from J, with 3 bases between. The CDR3, as DNA: TGTGCCACCAGCAGAGGAACGAACACCGGGGAGCTGTTTTTT. Protein product: CATSRGTNTGELFF.

In this sample, this clonotype turned up a few times. The chain joins TRBV24-1 to TRBJ2-3; 7 bases fit TRBD2. This CDR3 region has 17 residues. Looked up from germline, CDR1 is KGHDR and CDR2 is SFDVKD. The V gene end was trimmed by 2 bases and the J gene end by 2 bases; junction bases not matched to a gene: 9. The CDR3 nucleotides are TGTGCCACCAGTGATTCCAGTCCGGCGGGAGCCACAGATACGCAGTATTTT. This sequence encodes CATSDSSPAGATDTQYF.

This clonotype has a count of ten or more. This chain joins TRBV3-1 and TRBJ2-7; 7 bases fit TRBD1. Germline CDR1 LGHDT, CDR2 YNNKEL (reference sequence). The V gene end was trimmed by 1 base and the J gene end by 3 bases; junction bases not matched to a gene: 3. This CDR3 has 14 amino acids. This CDR3 reads CASSQGQGVYEQYV. Here the CDR3 DNA reads TGTGCCAGCAGCCAAGGGCAGGGGGTCTACGAGCAGTACGTC.

This clonotype occurred many times. The CDR3 is CASRRLSLNTGELFF. For the CDR3, the DNA is TGTGCCAGCAGAAGACTAAGTTTGAACACCGGGGAGCTGTTTTTT. The V call is TRBV12-3 or TRBV12-4, the J call TRBJ2-2; D may be TRBD2 (5 bases). The CDR3 covers 15 residues. Trimming took 6 bases from V and 1 from J, leaving 12 bases between them.

Only a few counts were recorded for this clonotype. In DNA, the CDR3 is TGTGCCAGCAGTGAAGACCTAGCGGGGGCCTACGAGCAGTACGTC. The encoded protein is CASSEDLAGAYEQYV. The chain combines TRBV6-1 with TRBJ2-7; 10 bases agree with TRBD2. J was trimmed by 2 bases and V by 1 base; bases with no gene match: 2. The CDR3 extends over 15 amino acids. Germline assignment: CDR1 MNHNS and CDR2 SASEGT.

The chain carries TRBV20-1 and TRBJ2-5; 8 bases map to TRBD1. Germline V gene lookup returns CDR1 DFQATT and CDR2 SNEGSKA (reference sequence). V trimming: 6 bases; J trimming: 5 bases; junction bases outside the gene matches: 11. The CDR3 sequence is 14 residues long. The CDR3 here is CSAQNQRQGETQYF. For the CDR3, the DNA is TGCAGTGCCCAAAATCAGAGACAGGGGGAGACCCAGTACTTC.

This clonotype was recorded a few times. The chain is built from TRBV14 and TRBJ2-2, with D maybe TRBD1 (5 bases). Germline V lookup: CDR1 SGHDN, CDR2 FVKESK. The V gene lost 3 bases and the J gene lost 6 bases, with 11 bases spanning the gap. This CDR3 region has 14 residues. The CDR3 spells CASSQGREAGELFF. The CDR3 nucleotides are TGTGCCAGCAGCCAGGGCAGGGAAGCCGGGGAGCTGTTTTTT. The full variable domain, with the rest looked up from reference TRBV14 and TRBJ2-2, is EAGVTQFPSHSVIEKGQTVTLRCDPISGHDNLYWYRRVMGKEIKFLLHFVKESKQDESGMPNNRFLAERTGGTYSTLKVQPAELEDSGVYFCASSQGREAGELFFGEGSRLTVL.

Only a few counts were recorded for this clonotype. The chain links TRBV27 to TRBJ1-5; D is unclear. The CDR3 is 14 residues long. Between the trimmed V and J ends, which lost 3 bases and 3 bases, there was a span of 9 bases. CDR1 is MNHEY, CDR2 SMNVEV, per germline (reference sequence). The CDR3 sequence is CASSLAGYNQPQHF. The CDR3 DNA sequence: TGTGCCAGCAGTTTGGCCGGGTACAATCAGCCCCAGCATTTT.

This clonotype was observed a handful of times. The V gene is TRBV20-1, the J gene TRBJ1-3; TRBD1 matches 10 bases. This CDR3 is 14 amino acids long. The germline V gene encodes CDR1 DFQATT and CDR2 SNEGSKA (reference sequence). The ends lost 5 bases at V and 2 bases at J; junction bases unmatched: 3. The CDR3 region has the DNA TGCAGTGCTCGGACAGGGGGAACTGGAAACACCATATATTTT. It yields the protein CSARTGGTGNTIYF.

This clonotype turned up a few times. This chain connects TRBV28 to TRBJ2-7, with 7 bases fitting TRBD2. Trimming at V came to 6 bases and at J to 2 bases, leaving 1 base not matched to a gene. Looked up from germline, CDR1 is MDHEN and CDR2 is SYDVKM. This CDR3 region has 12 residues. In DNA form, the CDR3 reads TGTGCCAGCAGCCGGGAGGCCTACGAGCAGTACTTC. Its translation is CASSREAYEQYF.

The sample holds a few counts of this clonotype. This chain links TRBV9 with TRBJ2-2; maybe TRBD2 (6 bases). The CDR3 has 15 residues. The germline V gene has CDR1 SGDLS and CDR2 YYNGEE. The V end lost 1 base, the J end lost 3 bases, and 10 bases lay between the germline ends. The CDR3 loop reads CASSVLPGDTGELFF. The DNA for the CDR3 is TGTGCCAGCAGCGTACTTCCGGGGGACACCGGGGAGCTGTTTTTT.